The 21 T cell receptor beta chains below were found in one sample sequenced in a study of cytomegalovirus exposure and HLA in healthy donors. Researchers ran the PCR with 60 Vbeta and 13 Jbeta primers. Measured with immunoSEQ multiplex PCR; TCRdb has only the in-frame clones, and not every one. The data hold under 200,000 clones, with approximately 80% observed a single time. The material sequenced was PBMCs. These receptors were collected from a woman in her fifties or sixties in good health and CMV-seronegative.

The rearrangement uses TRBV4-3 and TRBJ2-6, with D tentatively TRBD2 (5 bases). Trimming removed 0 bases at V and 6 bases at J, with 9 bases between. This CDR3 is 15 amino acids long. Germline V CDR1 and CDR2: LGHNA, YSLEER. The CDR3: CASSQERVSANVLTF. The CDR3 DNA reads TGCGCCAGCAGCCAAGAGAGGGTCTCGGCCAACGTCCTGACTTTC.

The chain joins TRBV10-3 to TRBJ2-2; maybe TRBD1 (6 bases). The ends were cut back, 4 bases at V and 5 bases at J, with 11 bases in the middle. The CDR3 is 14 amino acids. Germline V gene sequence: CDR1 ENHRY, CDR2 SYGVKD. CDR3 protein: CAISGQGKTGELFF. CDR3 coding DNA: TGTGCCATCAGTGGGCAGGGGAAGACCGGGGAGCTGTTTTTT.

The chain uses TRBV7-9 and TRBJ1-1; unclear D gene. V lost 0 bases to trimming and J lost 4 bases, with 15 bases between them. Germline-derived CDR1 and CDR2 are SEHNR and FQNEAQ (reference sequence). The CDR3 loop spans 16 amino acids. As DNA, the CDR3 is TGTGCCAGCAGCTTAGCGGATGGAGGGCGGGTCACTGAAGCTTTCTTT. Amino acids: CASSLADGGRVTEAFF.

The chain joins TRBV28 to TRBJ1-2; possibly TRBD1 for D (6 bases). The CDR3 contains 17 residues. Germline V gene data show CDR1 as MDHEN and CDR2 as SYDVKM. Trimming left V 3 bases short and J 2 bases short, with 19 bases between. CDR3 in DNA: TGTGCCAGCAGTTTGGTTGGGGTAATGGGGGCAAACTATGGCTACACCTTC. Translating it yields CASSLVGVMGANYGYTF.

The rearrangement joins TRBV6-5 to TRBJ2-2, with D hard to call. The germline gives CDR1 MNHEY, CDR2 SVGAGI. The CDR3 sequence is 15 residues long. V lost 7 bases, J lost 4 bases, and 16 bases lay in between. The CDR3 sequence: CASTSGSRITGELFF. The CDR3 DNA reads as TGTGCCAGCACCTCGGGTAGTCGGATCACCGGGGAGCTGTTTTTT.

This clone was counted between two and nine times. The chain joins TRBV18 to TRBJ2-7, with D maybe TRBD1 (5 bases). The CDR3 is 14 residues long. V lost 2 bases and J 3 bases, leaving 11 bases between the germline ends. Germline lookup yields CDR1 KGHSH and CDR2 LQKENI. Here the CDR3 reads CASSPSREGYEQYF. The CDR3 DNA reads TGTGCCAGCTCACCAAGCAGGGAAGGCTACGAGCAGTACTTC.

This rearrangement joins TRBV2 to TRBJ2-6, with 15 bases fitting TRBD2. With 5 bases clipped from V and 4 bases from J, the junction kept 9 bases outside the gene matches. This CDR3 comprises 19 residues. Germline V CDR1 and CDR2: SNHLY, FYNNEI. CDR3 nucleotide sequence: TGTGCCAGCAGTTCGGGACTAGCGGGAGGAGTGGACGGGGCCAACGTCCTGACTTTC. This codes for CASSSGLAGGVDGANVLTF. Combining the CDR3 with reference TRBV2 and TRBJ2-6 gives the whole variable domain EPEVTQTPSHQVTQMGQEVILRCVPISNHLYFYWYRQILGQKVEFLVSFYNNEISEKSEIFDDQFSVERPDGSNFTLKIRSTKLEDSAMYFCASSSGLAGGVDGANVLTFGAGSRLTVL.

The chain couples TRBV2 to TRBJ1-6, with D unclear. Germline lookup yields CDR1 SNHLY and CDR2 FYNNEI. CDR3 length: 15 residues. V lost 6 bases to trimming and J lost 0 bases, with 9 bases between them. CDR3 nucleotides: TGTGCCAGCAGGGGCAGAAGCTCCTATAATTCACCCCTCCACTTT. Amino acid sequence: CASRGRSSYNSPLHF.

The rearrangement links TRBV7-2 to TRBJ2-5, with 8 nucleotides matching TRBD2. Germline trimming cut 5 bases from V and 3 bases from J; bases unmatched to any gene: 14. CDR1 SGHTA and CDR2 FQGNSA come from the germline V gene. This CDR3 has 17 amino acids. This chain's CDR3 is CASSPTLSRGVKETQYF. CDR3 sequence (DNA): TGTGCCAGCAGCCCCACCCTCTCGCGGGGGGTTAAAGAGACCCAGTACTTC.

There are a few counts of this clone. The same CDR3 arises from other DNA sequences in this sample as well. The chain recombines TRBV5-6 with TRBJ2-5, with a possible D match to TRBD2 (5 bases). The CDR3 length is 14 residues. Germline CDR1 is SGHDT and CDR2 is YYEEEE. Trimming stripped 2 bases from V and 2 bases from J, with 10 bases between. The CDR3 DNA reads TGTGCCAGCAGCTTCTCGGGGTTTCAAGAGACCCAGTACTTC. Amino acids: CASSFSGFQETQYF.

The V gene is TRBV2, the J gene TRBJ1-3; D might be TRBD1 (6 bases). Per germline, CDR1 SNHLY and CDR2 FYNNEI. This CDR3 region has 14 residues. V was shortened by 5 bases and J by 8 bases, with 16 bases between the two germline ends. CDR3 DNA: TGTGCCAGCAGTTTACAGGGTTCCTGGGACACCATATATTTT. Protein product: CASSLQGSWDTIYF.

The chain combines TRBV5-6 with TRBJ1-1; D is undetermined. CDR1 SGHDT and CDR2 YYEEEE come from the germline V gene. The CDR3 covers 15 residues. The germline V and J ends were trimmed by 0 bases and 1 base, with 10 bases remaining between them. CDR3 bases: TGTGCCAGCAGCTTGGTTCCAGAGGGGAACACTGAAGCTTTCTTT. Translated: CASSLVPEGNTEAFF.

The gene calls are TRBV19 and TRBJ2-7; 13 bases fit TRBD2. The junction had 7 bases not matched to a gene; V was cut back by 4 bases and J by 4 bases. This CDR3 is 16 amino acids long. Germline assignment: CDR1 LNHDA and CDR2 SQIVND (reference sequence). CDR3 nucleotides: TGTGCCAGTAGTAGCAGGACTAGCGGGAGCCCATACGAGCAGTACTTC. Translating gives CASSSRTSGSPYEQYF.

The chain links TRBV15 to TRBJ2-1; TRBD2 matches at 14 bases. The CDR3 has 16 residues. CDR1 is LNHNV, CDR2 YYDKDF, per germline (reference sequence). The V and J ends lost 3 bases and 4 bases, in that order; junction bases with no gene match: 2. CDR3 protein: CATSRGLAGAYNEQFF. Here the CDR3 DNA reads TGTGCCACCAGCAGGGGACTAGCGGGAGCTTACAATGAGCAGTTCTTC.

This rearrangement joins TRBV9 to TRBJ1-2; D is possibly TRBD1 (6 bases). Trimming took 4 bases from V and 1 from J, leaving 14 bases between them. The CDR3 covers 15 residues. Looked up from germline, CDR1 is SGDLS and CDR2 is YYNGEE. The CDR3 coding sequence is TGTGCCAGCAGCCTCGACCGGGACATTAACTATGGCTACACCTTC. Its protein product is CASSLDRDINYGYTF.

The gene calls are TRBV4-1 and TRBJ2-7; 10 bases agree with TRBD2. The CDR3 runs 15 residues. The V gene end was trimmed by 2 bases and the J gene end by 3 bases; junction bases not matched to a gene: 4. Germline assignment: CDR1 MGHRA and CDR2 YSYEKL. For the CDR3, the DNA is TGCGCCAGCAGCCAACCCACTAGCGGGAACTACGAGCAGTACTTC. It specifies CASSQPTSGNYEQYF.

The CDR3 loop reads CAGCPWGGASQETQYF. The CDR3 coding sequence is TGTGCCGGCTGCCCCTGGGGGGGGGCATCTCAAGAGACCCAGTACTTC. This rearrangement joins TRBV28 to TRBJ2-5; D perhaps matches TRBD2 (7 bases). With 11 bases removed from V and 2 bases from J, the gap between germline ends came to 24 bases. The CDR3 runs 16 residues. Germline CDR1 MDHEN, CDR2 SYDVKM. Full variable domain (outside the CDR3, taken from reference TRBV28 and TRBJ2-5): DVKVTQSSRYLVKRTGEKVFLECVQDMDHENMFWYRQDPGLGLRLIYFSYDVKMKEKGDIPEGYSVSREKKERFSLILESASTNQTSMYLCAGCPWGGASQETQYFGPGTRLLVL.

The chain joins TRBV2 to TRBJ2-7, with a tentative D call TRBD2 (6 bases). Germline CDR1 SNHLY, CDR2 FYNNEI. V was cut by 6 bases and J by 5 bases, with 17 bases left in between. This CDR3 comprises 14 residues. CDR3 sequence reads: CASSPGRTGDEQYF. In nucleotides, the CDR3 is TGTGCCAGCAGCCCGGGACGGACGGGGGACGAGCAGTACTTC. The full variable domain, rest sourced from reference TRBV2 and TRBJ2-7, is EPEVTQTPSHQVTQMGQEVILRCVPISNHLYFYWYRQILGQKVEFLVSFYNNEISEKSEIFDDQFSVERPDGSNFTLKIRSTKLEDSAMYFCASSPGRTGDEQYFGPGTRLTVT.

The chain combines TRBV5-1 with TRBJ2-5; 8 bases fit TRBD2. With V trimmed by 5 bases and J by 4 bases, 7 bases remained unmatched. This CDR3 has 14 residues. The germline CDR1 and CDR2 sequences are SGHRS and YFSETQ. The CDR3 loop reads CASRPAGVAETQYF. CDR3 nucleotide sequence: TGCGCCAGCAGGCCAGCGGGAGTGGCAGAGACCCAGTACTTC.

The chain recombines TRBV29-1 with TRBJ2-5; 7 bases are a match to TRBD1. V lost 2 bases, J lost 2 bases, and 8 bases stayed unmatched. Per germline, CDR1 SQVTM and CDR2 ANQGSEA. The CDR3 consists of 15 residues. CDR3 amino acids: CSVENRGMGQETQYF. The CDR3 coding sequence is TGCAGCGTTGAAAACAGGGGAATGGGGCAAGAGACCCAGTACTTC. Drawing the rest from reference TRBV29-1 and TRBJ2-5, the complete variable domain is SAVISQKPSRDICQRGTSLTIQCQVDSQVTMMFWYRQQPGQSLTLIATANQGSEATYESGFVIDKFPISRPNLTFSTLTVSNMSPEDSSIYLCSVENRGMGQETQYFGPGTRLLVL.

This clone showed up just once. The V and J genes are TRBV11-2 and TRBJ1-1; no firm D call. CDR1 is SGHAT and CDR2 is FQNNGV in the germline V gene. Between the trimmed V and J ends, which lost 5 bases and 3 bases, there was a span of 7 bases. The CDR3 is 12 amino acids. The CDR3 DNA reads TGTGCCAGCAGCCTACCGTACACTGAAGCTTTCTTT. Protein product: CASSLPYTEAFF.